Listed below are T cell receptor beta chains from one sample, sequenced in a study of immune characteristics of hereditary and idiopathic chronic pancreatitis. Here immunoSEQ multiplex PCR was the method, and the copy in TCRdb shows in-frame clones only, minus some. The sample shows about 14,000 clones, over 70% of them seen only once. The sample consisted of pancreas tissue with hereditary chronic pancreatitis. Receptors originate from a human donor with chronic pancreatitis. CDR3s include the opening cysteine and the closing phenylalanine or tryptophan. Fields, in order: J gene, clone size, D gene, V gene, CDR3 length, CDR3 protein. D genes are given only for firm matches. Where a row states a size, it is once, few, many or the class of an expanded clone; other rows omit it.

J gene: TRBJ2-7
clone size: .
D gene: TRBD1
V gene: TRBV28
CDR3 length: 12
CDR3 protein: CASMDRAAEQYF

J gene: TRBJ1-6
clone size: .
D gene: TRBD1
V gene: TRBV5-1
CDR3 length: 15
CDR3 protein: CASSFGQGRGSPLHF

J gene: TRBJ1-4
clone size: .
D gene: .
V gene: TRBV10-2
CDR3 length: 13
CDR3 protein: CATSAVDVEKLFF

J gene: TRBJ2-1
clone size: .
D gene: .
V gene: TRBV7-8
CDR3 length: 12
CDR3 protein: CASSLPTAEQFF

J gene: TRBJ2-2
clone size: .
D gene: .
V gene: TRBV18
CDR3 length: 13
CDR3 protein: CASSRTGHGELFF

J gene: TRBJ1-1
clone size: .
D gene: .
V gene: TRBV6-5
CDR3 length: 14
CDR3 protein: CASSRTASNTEAFF

J gene: TRBJ2-3
clone size: .
D gene: .
V gene: TRBV4-1
CDR3 length: 12
CDR3 protein: CASSQESDTQYF

J gene: TRBJ2-3
clone size: .
D gene: .
V gene: TRBV11-2
CDR3 length: 15
CDR3 protein: CASSFLAKSSDTQYF

J gene: TRBJ2-1
clone size: .
D gene: TRBD2
V gene: TRBV6-4
CDR3 length: 17
CDR3 protein: CASSDWVAGEPYNEQFF

J gene: TRBJ2-5
clone size: .
D gene: .
V gene: TRBV5-6
CDR3 length: 15
CDR3 protein: CASSPGQLSQETQYF

J gene: TRBJ2-1
clone size: .
D gene: TRBD2
V gene: TRBV9
CDR3 length: 16
CDR3 protein: CASSVMGTSGTGEQFF

J gene: TRBJ1-1
clone size: .
D gene: .
V gene: TRBV28
CDR3 length: 13
CDR3 protein: CASRQPEGGEAFF

J gene: TRBJ1-2
clone size: medium-sized
D gene: .
V gene: TRBV4-1
CDR3 length: 13
CDR3 protein: CASSQGESYGYTF

J gene: TRBJ2-1
clone size: .
D gene: .
V gene: TRBV7-2
CDR3 length: 13
CDR3 protein: CASRRDYFHEQFF

J gene: TRBJ1-5
clone size: once
D gene: .
V gene: TRBV3-1/TRBV3-2
CDR3 length: 14
CDR3 protein: CASSPTEYNQPQHF

J gene: TRBJ2-1
clone size: .
D gene: TRBD2
V gene: TRBV5-1
CDR3 length: 17
CDR3 protein: CASSRDLGLAGGSEQFF

J gene: TRBJ2-7
clone size: few
D gene: .
V gene: TRBV14
CDR3 length: 12
CDR3 protein: CASSQHSMEQYF

J gene: TRBJ1-5
clone size: .
D gene: .
V gene: TRBV5-6
CDR3 length: 16
CDR3 protein: CASSLTSGPEDQPQHF

J gene: TRBJ2-1
clone size: .
D gene: TRBD2
V gene: TRBV28
CDR3 length: 14
CDR3 protein: CASRTSGRNDEQFF

J gene: TRBJ2-5
clone size: .
D gene: TRBD1
V gene: TRBV3-1/TRBV3-2
CDR3 length: 15
CDR3 protein: CASSHAAGGQETQYF

J gene: TRBJ2-7
clone size: .
D gene: .
V gene: TRBV19
CDR3 length: 15
CDR3 protein: CASSMRRDTTYEQYF

J gene: TRBJ2-1
clone size: .
D gene: .
V gene: TRBV7-8
CDR3 length: 14
CDR3 protein: CASSLVSQTGEQFF

J gene: TRBJ2-3
clone size: .
D gene: TRBD1
V gene: TRBV2
CDR3 length: 13
CDR3 protein: CASRGQPTDTQYF

J gene: TRBJ1-4
clone size: .
D gene: TRBD1
V gene: TRBV3-1/TRBV3-2
CDR3 length: 17
CDR3 protein: CASSHNNRGSTNEKLFF

J gene: TRBJ1-4
clone size: few
D gene: .
V gene: TRBV27
CDR3 length: 14
CDR3 protein: CASRSGGGLGKLFF

J gene: TRBJ2-2
clone size: .
D gene: TRBD2
V gene: TRBV18
CDR3 length: 15
CDR3 protein: CASSPVAGGHGELFF

J gene: TRBJ1-4
clone size: .
D gene: .
V gene: TRBV25-1
CDR3 length: 12
CDR3 protein: CASSGDFEKLFF

J gene: TRBJ2-1
clone size: .
D gene: .
V gene: TRBV7-8
CDR3 length: 15
CDR3 protein: CASSARLGLYNEQFF

J gene: TRBJ2-1
clone size: .
D gene: TRBD2
V gene: TRBV7-2
CDR3 length: 15
CDR3 protein: CASSRDYRSDNEQFF

J gene: TRBJ1-2
clone size: .
D gene: .
V gene: TRBV3-1/TRBV3-2
CDR3 length: 15
CDR3 protein: CASSHDLTGNYGYTF

J gene: TRBJ1-3
clone size: .
D gene: .
V gene: TRBV6-1
CDR3 length: 16
CDR3 protein: CASSGRGTPSGNTIYF

J gene: TRBJ2-2
clone size: .
D gene: .
V gene: TRBV19
CDR3 length: 14
CDR3 protein: CASSMIVNTGELFF

J gene: TRBJ2-1
clone size: .
D gene: .
V gene: TRBV30
CDR3 length: 15
CDR3 protein: CAWTMKRTSYNEQFF

J gene: TRBJ2-7
clone size: .
D gene: TRBD1
V gene: TRBV10-3
CDR3 length: 12
CDR3 protein: CAMRTGNGEQYF

J gene: TRBJ2-1
clone size: once
D gene: .
V gene: TRBV6-5
CDR3 length: 13
CDR3 protein: CASRELSPNEQFF

J gene: TRBJ1-6
clone size: .
D gene: .
V gene: TRBV27
CDR3 length: 13
CDR3 protein: CASSGVKNSPLHF

J gene: TRBJ2-3
clone size: .
D gene: .
V gene: TRBV3-1/TRBV3-2
CDR3 length: 18
CDR3 protein: CASSLRDPGVRGTDTQYF

J gene: TRBJ1-5
clone size: .
D gene: TRBD1
V gene: TRBV19
CDR3 length: 16
CDR3 protein: CASSDPRGFGNQPQHF

J gene: TRBJ2-5
clone size: .
D gene: .
V gene: TRBV18
CDR3 length: 13
CDR3 protein: CASSPGPQETQYF

J gene: TRBJ2-5
clone size: few
D gene: TRBD2
V gene: TRBV10-3
CDR3 length: 16
CDR3 protein: CAISESKLAGVETQYF

J gene: TRBJ2-1
clone size: .
D gene: .
V gene: TRBV3-1/TRBV3-2
CDR3 length: 12
CDR3 protein: CASSQLGYEQFF

J gene: TRBJ1-1
clone size: .
D gene: .
V gene: TRBV5-1
CDR3 length: 16
CDR3 protein: CASSRTNPVESLEAFF